This T cell receptor (beta chain) appears in the sequencing data of a study of T cells in localized non-small cell lung cancer. Sequencing used immunoSEQ multiplex PCR; TCRdb keeps in-frame clones, though not all of them. The sample carries some 90,000 clones, approximately 90% recorded once. The V and J ends lost 5 bases and 1 base respectively, with 8 bases between them. Germline CDR1 and CDR2: SGHDN and FVKESK. CDR3 length equals 13 residues. This chain links TRBV14 with TRBJ1-2; a possible D gene is TRBD1 (5 bases). This clonotype was obtained from a man aged 35 to 70 with stage I squamous cell lung carcinoma. This specimen was peripheral blood, taken before any cancer treatment. CDR3 nucleotide sequence: TGTGCCAGCAGCGGGGGGGTTAACTATGGCTACACCTTC. This translates into CASSGGVNYGYTF.